This T cell receptor beta chain is drawn from a study of CD8+CD57+ T cells in acquired aplastic anemia. Both TCR beta VDJ combination and CDR3 sequence profiling were carried out. Genomic DNA was the template for this profiling. Each CDR3 protein gets one entry after TCRdb re-called the reads with MiXCR. In the table there are a few hundred thousand distinct CDR3 sequences, around 33% of which are singletons. Study-level results: With respect to CD8+ Simpson's diversity, patients and controls did not differ significantly.

The V and J ends lost 3 bases and 7 bases respectively, with 10 bases between them. Germline CDR1 is SNHLY and CDR2 is FYNNEI. The CDR3 covers 13 residues. Concerning this clonotype itself: What it binds is unknown.

Patients chosen for sequencing had CD8+CD57+ cells that had expanded, as shown by flow cytometry. This TCR derives from a human donor with aplastic anemia. The gene calls are TRBV2 and TRBJ1-5; tentatively, D is TRBD1 (6 bases). The sequencing input was sorted CD4+, CD8+, or CD8+CD57+ T cells (not recorded which) from PBMCs. CDR3 DNA sequence: TGTGCCAGCAGTGACGAGGGGGACCAGCCCCAGCATTTT. It codes for CASSDEGDQPQHF.